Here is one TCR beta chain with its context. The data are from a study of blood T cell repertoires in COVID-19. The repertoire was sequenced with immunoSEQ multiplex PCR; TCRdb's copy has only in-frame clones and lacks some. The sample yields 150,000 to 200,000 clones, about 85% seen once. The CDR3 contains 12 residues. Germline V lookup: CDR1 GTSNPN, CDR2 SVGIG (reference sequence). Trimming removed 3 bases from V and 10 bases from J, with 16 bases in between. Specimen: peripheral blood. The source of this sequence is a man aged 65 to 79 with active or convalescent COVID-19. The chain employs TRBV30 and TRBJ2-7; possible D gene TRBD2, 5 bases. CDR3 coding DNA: TGTGCCTGGAGCCCGCCCGAGGGAATACAGTACTTC. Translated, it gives CAWSPPEGIQYF.